Included here is one TCR beta chain sequence, with context. The trim removed 5 bases at V and 2 bases at J, leaving 10 bases unmatched. From germline, CDR1 is SGHTA and CDR2 FQGNSA. The CDR3 has 16 residues. Data came from immunoSEQ multiplex PCR; TCRdb stores just in-frame clones and leaves some out. The repertoire includes about 160,000 clones, around 82% of them detected once, and 5.5% to 7.5% sits in the top ten. The sample comes from a study of blood T cell repertoires in COVID-19. At the level of the study: Samples came from the United States, Italy and Spain, spanning acute and convalescent COVID-19.

Input material: peripheral blood. The genes are TRBV7-2 and TRBJ2-7, with 9 bases that match TRBD2. The TCR comes from a woman in her 40s with COVID-19, enrolled during active disease. CDR3 loop: CASSTLTSGKPYEQYF. As DNA, the CDR3 is TGTGCCAGCAGCACCCTGACTAGCGGAAAACCCTACGAGCAGTACTTC.